In this sample, the clone carrying this T cell receptor beta chain turned up once. The antigen remains unidentified. The sample comes from a study of cytomegalovirus exposure and HLA in healthy donors. Study-wide results and limits: Sequencing had likely introduced a cluster of highly shared sequence variants as an artifact.

It was with 60 Vbeta and 13 Jbeta primers that the PCR ran. Per the authors' pipeline: In a later analysis, approximately 80 million unique TCR beta chains included roughly 11 million shared by two or more donors. TCRdb's table, derived via immunoSEQ multiplex PCR, lists solely in-frame clones and lacks some. The V and J calls and clone size were taken over from that table, and D and trimming were inferred from the DNA. The table records about 140,000 clones, 77% of them present only once. The sample comprised PBMCs. The sequence derives from a female donor in good health and CMV-seronegative.

The CDR3 loop is CASSLSGQGKNEQYF. CDR3 bases: TGTGCCAGCAGCTTGTCGGGACAGGGGAAAAACGAGCAGTACTTC. This rearrangement joins TRBV5-6 to TRBJ2-7; 10 nucleotides align to TRBD1. Germline lookup yields CDR1 SGHDT and CDR2 YYEEEE. The CDR3 is made up of 15 amino acids. The trim removed 1 base at V and 5 bases at J, leaving 6 bases unmatched.